This T cell receptor beta chain was captured in a study of T cell responses to AZD1222 COVID-19 vaccine. Study-wide points: Repertoire sampling happened only post peak T cell response.

This clone was recorded once. The antigen is not known. Clones were read by immunoSEQ multiplex PCR, and TCRdb kept only the in-frame ones, dropping some. This sample has fewer than 120,000 clones, with 94% found just once. This TCR was sampled from an adult who received the AZD1222 COVID-19 vaccine. The material sequenced was peripheral blood, taken 28 days after the second AZD1222 dose.

The CDR3, as DNA: TGCAGCGTTGCCCGGGAAGCTAACTATGGCTACACCTTC. This codes for CSVAREANYGYTF. This chain joins TRBV29-1 and TRBJ1-2; no clear D. The CDR3 is 13 residues long. CDR1 SQVTM and CDR2 ANQGSEA come from the germline V gene. V was trimmed by 4 bases and J by 0 bases, leaving 9 bases between them.